These 26 T cell receptor beta chains came from one sample sequenced in a study of neurological immune-mediated disorders. Each CDR3 protein is one row after TCRdb ran MiXCR on the 5' RACE reads. The sample lists 45,000 to 55,000 distinct CDR3 sequences, approximately 3.5% seen once, with about 6% in the top ten. The sequenced sample was PBMCs. Receptors were obtained from a man aged 35 to 55 with multiple sclerosis.

This clonotype was observed at least ten times. The gene calls are TRBV20-1 and TRBJ2-7, with 8 positions matching TRBD1. Trimming removed 3 bases from V and 6 bases from J; junction bases left unmatched: 7. This CDR3 spans 13 amino acids. Per germline, CDR1 DFQATT and CDR2 SNEGSKA (reference sequence). Written as DNA, the CDR3 is TGCAGTGCTAGTCAGGGGGCGGAAGGCGAGCAGTACTTC. Protein sequence: CSASQGAEGEQYF.

Regarding this clonotype: The CDR3 end shows no conserved phenylalanine or tryptophan, and so a read error is likely. The chain uses TRBV12-3 or TRBV12-4 and TRBJ2-5; D is possibly TRBD2 (7 bases). The CDR3 length is 15 residues. The V end lost 6 bases, the J end lost 3 bases, and 17 bases lay between the germline ends. CDR3 amino acids: CASRTTRGREETQYY. The CDR3 DNA follows: TGTGCCAGCAGGACGACGAGGGGGAGGGAAGAGACCCAGTACTAC.

Ten or more counts support this clonotype. J is TRBJ1-1 and V is TRBV13; 9 nucleotides align to TRBD1. V was clipped by 5 bases and J by 5 bases; unmatched bases: 9. The germline gives CDR1 PRHDT, CDR2 FYEKMQ (reference sequence). The CDR3 is made up of 15 amino acids. DNA for the CDR3: TGTGCCAGCAGCACCATGACAGGGGGTTGGACTGAAGCTTTCTTT. Its protein is CASSTMTGGWTEAFF.

This clonotype was seen ten or more times. This chain joins TRBV20-1 and TRBJ2-3; D might be TRBD2 (7 bases). This CDR3 is built from 14 residues. Deletions cut 6 bases from V and 5 bases from J, with 18 bases between. From germline, CDR1 is DFQATT and CDR2 SNEGSKA (reference sequence). The CDR3 here is CSATVGGAKDTQYF. The CDR3 bases are TGCAGTGCGACCGTAGGGGGGGCCAAAGATACGCAGTATTTT.

This clonotype was detected many times. The chain links TRBV6-6 to TRBJ2-2; 14 bases map to TRBD2. Trimming cost V 7 bases and J 2 bases; bases outside gene matches: 9. The CDR3 loop spans 18 amino acids. The germline CDR1 and CDR2 sequences are MNHNY and SVGAGI (reference sequence). As DNA, the CDR3 is TGTGCCAGCACCAACCGCGGACTAGCGGGGGGAAACACCGGGGAGCTGTTTTTT. Its translation: CASTNRGLAGGNTGELFF.

In its sample, this clonotype was seen many times. The rearrangement joins TRBV6-5 to TRBJ2-7, with D possibly being TRBD1 or TRBD2 (6 bases each). The CDR3 length is 13 residues. Between the trimmed V and J ends, which lost 4 bases and 4 bases, there was a span of 11 bases. CDR1 and CDR2 (germline): MNHEY, SVGAGI. CDR3 coding DNA: TGTGCCAGCAGTTTAGGGGGAGGATACGAGCAGTACTTC. It is translated as CASSLGGGYEQYF.

This clonotype was seen many times. V is TRBV11-2 and J is TRBJ2-5, with 7 positions matching TRBD2. The J segment lost 4 bases and the V segment lost 5 bases, leaving 10 bases of the junction unmatched. From germline, CDR1 is SGHAT and CDR2 FQNNGV. This CDR3 region has 15 residues. The CDR3 sequence is CASSQMMGRGETQYF. Here the CDR3 DNA reads TGTGCCAGCAGCCAAATGATGGGGAGGGGAGAGACCCAGTACTTC.

About this clonotype: A junction end diverges from the germline sequence, so it may reflect a read error. This sequence joins TRBV6-5 and TRBJ1-6; unclear D gene. The CDR3 length is 14 residues. Germline assignment: CDR1 MNHEY and CDR2 SVGAGI. The CDR3 sequence: CASSYGVNNSPLNF. The CDR3 region has the DNA TGTGCCAGCAGTTACGGGGTAAATAATTCACCCCTCAACTTT.

This clonotype came up a few times. CDR3 in amino acids: CASSLLGLKGDGYTF. Here the CDR3 DNA reads TGTGCCAGCAGCTTATTGGGTCTGAAGGGCGATGGCTACACCTTC. The chain recombines TRBV7-9 with TRBJ1-2; D not certain. Trimming shortened V by 2 bases and J by 6 bases, and 16 bases separated the two germline ends. The CDR3 totals 15 residues. CDR1 is SEHNR, CDR2 FQNEAQ, per germline (reference sequence).

This clonotype was seen many times. As DNA, the CDR3 is TGTGCCAGCAGCTTAACCGGAGGGCGGGCAAACAATGAGCAGTTCTTC. Its protein is CASSLTGGRANNEQFF. The J gene is TRBJ2-1, the V gene TRBV7-3; weak D call: TRBD2 (6 bases). From germline, CDR1 is SGHTA and CDR2 FQGTGA. With 0 bases removed from V and 5 bases from J, the gap between germline ends came to 14 bases. CDR3 length equals 16 residues. Combining the CDR3 with reference TRBV7-3 and TRBJ2-1 gives the whole variable domain GAGVSQTPSNKVTEKGKYVELRCDPISGHTALYWYRQSLGQGPEFLIYFQGTGAADDSGLPNDRFFAVRPEGSVSTLKIQRTERGDSAVYLCASSLTGGRANNEQFFGPGTRLTVL.

This clonotype was seen repeatedly, ten times or more. The V and J genes are TRBV5-1 and TRBJ2-3, with D perhaps TRBD1 (5 bases). The CDR3 spans 15 residues. From germline, CDR1 is SGHRS and CDR2 YFSETQ. V lost 2 bases and J 2 bases, leaving 12 bases between the germline ends. CDR3: CASSLAGQNTDTQYF. The CDR3 bases are TGCGCCAGCAGCTTAGCAGGGCAAAACACAGATACGCAGTATTTT.

This clonotype came up many times. The rearrangement uses TRBV28 and TRBJ1-1, with 7 bases aligning to TRBD1. The CDR3 loop spans 17 amino acids. The trim removed 2 bases at V and 5 bases at J, leaving 14 bases unmatched. Per germline, CDR1 MDHEN and CDR2 SYDVKM. DNA for the CDR3: TGTGCCAGCAGTTTACTTCGGGGAAACAGGGGACGAACTGAAGCTTTCTTT. Protein sequence: CASSLLRGNRGRTEAFF. Combining the CDR3 with reference TRBV28 and TRBJ1-1 gives the whole variable domain DVKVTQSSRYLVKRTGEKVFLECVQDMDHENMFWYRQDPGLGLRLIYFSYDVKMKEKGDIPEGYSVSREKKERFSLILESASTNQTSMYLCASSLLRGNRGRTEAFFGQGTRLTVV.

This clonotype was seen many times. This CDR3 reads CASSQGPTISGANVLTF. The CDR3 bases are TGTGCCAGCAGCCAAGGTCCCACTATCTCTGGGGCCAACGTCCTGACTTTC. The chain carries TRBV3-1 and TRBJ2-6, with D unresolved. V was cut by 1 base and J by 0 bases, with 10 bases left in between. CDR1 is LGHDT, CDR2 YNNKEL, per germline (reference sequence). The CDR3 contains 17 residues.

This chain joins TRBV6-2 or TRBV6-3 and TRBJ2-3; 13 bases align to TRBD2. With V trimmed by 4 bases and J by 9 bases, 13 bases remained unmatched. The V gene's germline CDR1 is MNHEY and CDR2 SVGEGT. There are 17 residues in the CDR3. The CDR3 DNA reads TGTGCCAGCAGTTCTGGACTAGCGGGGGCAAGCCTCGGAACGCAGTATTTT. Residues: CASSSGLAGASLGTQYF.

This clonotype was recorded at least ten times. This sequence joins TRBV28 and TRBJ1-2; 7 bases agree with TRBD1. V trimming: 8 bases; J trimming: 2 bases; junction bases outside the gene matches: 5. This CDR3 is built from 13 residues. CDR1 and CDR2 from the germline V gene are MDHEN and SYDVKM. The CDR3 region is CASAPTGNYGYTF. The CDR3 DNA reads TGTGCCAGCGCCCCGACAGGGAACTATGGCTACACCTTC.

At least ten counts were recorded for this clonotype. The J gene is TRBJ1-2, the V gene TRBV4-1, with a weak D call TRBD1 (6 bases). Germline-derived CDR1 and CDR2 are MGHRA and YSYEKL. This CDR3 spans 16 amino acids. V was trimmed by 2 bases and J by 4 bases, leaving 17 bases between them. CDR3 in DNA: TGCGCCAGCAGCCAACCTCACAGGGCACTAACCTATGGCTACACCTTC. As protein: CASSQPHRALTYGYTF.

This clonotype was seen repeatedly, ten times or more. V and J are TRBV20-1 and TRBJ2-1, with a tentative D call TRBD2 (6 bases). The germline CDR1 and CDR2 sequences are DFQATT and SNEGSKA (reference sequence). This CDR3 comprises 15 residues. The germline V and J ends were trimmed by 5 bases and 5 bases, with 19 bases remaining between them. CDR3 sequence (DNA): TGCAGTGCTCCCCGCGCGGGACTTTTCAACAATGAGCAGTTCTTC. It codes for CSAPRAGLFNNEQFF.

This clonotype was observed many times. The chain is built from TRBV5-1 and TRBJ1-2, with TRBD1 identical over 9 bases. The CDR3 runs to 17 residues. Losses at the gene ends were 0 bases for V and 0 bases for J; bases not matched to a gene: 6. The germline gives CDR1 SGHRS, CDR2 YFSETQ. CDR3 loop: CASSLDARTGANYGYTF. For the CDR3, the DNA is TGCGCCAGCAGCTTGGATGCACGGACAGGGGCTAACTATGGCTACACCTTC. Full variable domain (outside the CDR3, taken from reference TRBV5-1 and TRBJ1-2): KAGVTQTPRYLIKTRGQQVTLSCSPISGHRSVSWYQQTPGQGLQFLFEYFSETQRNKGNFPGRFSGRQFSNSRSEMNVSTLELGDSALYLCASSLDARTGANYGYTFGSGTRLTVV.

This clonotype was seen at least ten times. V is TRBV5-5 and J is TRBJ2-5; 8 bases are a match to TRBD2. This CDR3 comprises 19 residues. CDR1 SGHKS and CDR2 YYEKEE come from the germline V gene (reference sequence). V trimming: 1 base; J trimming: 0 bases; junction bases outside the gene matches: 14. CDR3 protein: CASSLRAGGVSVYQETQYF. CDR3 in DNA: TGTGCCAGCAGCTTGCGGGCGGGGGGCGTGTCGGTGTACCAAGAGACCCAGTACTTC.

This clonotype was seen many times. The rearrangement uses TRBV6-5 and TRBJ2-3, with D possibly TRBD2 on 6 matching bases. Trimming shortened V by 4 bases and J by 6 bases, and 14 bases separated the two germline ends. Per germline, CDR1 MNHEY and CDR2 SVGAGI. The length of the CDR3 is 14 residues. The CDR3 is CASSFSGRLDTQYF. The CDR3 coding sequence is TGTGCCAGCAGTTTTTCGGGGAGGCTGGATACGCAGTATTTT.

By share, this clonotype ranks as medium-sized. One end of the junction fails to match germline, which may point to a read error. For the CDR3, the DNA is TGTGCCAGCAGTTTAAGCGGGGGTGGGTCAGATACGCAGTATTTT. Translation: CASSLSGGGSDTQYF. The rearrangement uses TRBV7-3 and TRBJ2-3; 8 nucleotides align to TRBD2. In germline, CDR1 is SGHTA, CDR2 FQGTGA. CDR3 length equals 15 residues.

This clonotype appeared many times. The V call is TRBV28, the J call TRBJ1-4, with 7 nucleotides matching TRBD1. The V gene end was trimmed by 4 bases and the J gene end by 5 bases; junction bases not matched to a gene: 7. Germline V lookup: CDR1 MDHEN, CDR2 SYDVKM. This CDR3 has 15 amino acids. CDR3 amino acids: CASSYRTGTNEKLFF. The CDR3 nucleotides are TGTGCCAGCAGTTATCGGACAGGAACAAATGAAAAACTGTTTTTT.

This clonotype has at least ten counts. The chain joins TRBV20-1 to TRBJ2-1; D unresolved. The CDR3 totals 15 residues. Trimming removed 0 bases at V and 7 bases at J, with 16 bases between. CDR1 DFQATT and CDR2 SNEGSKA come from the germline V gene (reference sequence). CDR3 DNA: TGCAGTGCTAGAGATGGGCCGCGGAATCGGAATGAGCAGTTCTTC. Translation: CSARDGPRNRNEQFF.

This clonotype was counted ten times or more. Since a much larger clone is just one base distant, this may be a read error. The chain's CDR3 is CATSTGKRDEQFF. The CDR3 DNA is TGTGCCACCAGCACGGGAAAGAGGGATGAGCAGTTCTTC. The rearrangement uses TRBV15 and TRBJ2-1, with a tentative D call TRBD2 (5 bases). The CDR3 is 13 amino acids. V shed 4 bases and J shed 8 bases, with 12 bases lying between them. The germline gives CDR1 LNHNV, CDR2 YYDKDF (reference sequence).

The table lists this clonotype with many counts. The genes are TRBV2 and TRBJ2-1; possible D gene TRBD2, 6 bases. Looked up from germline, CDR1 is SNHLY and CDR2 is FYNNEI. The CDR3 loop spans 14 amino acids. Trimming took 6 bases from V and 3 from J, leaving 12 bases between them. The CDR3 spells CASRRGVFYNEQFF. CDR3 nucleotides: TGTGCCAGCAGACGCGGGGTATTCTACAATGAGCAGTTCTTC.

This clonotype was recorded at least ten times. The chain recombines TRBV2 with TRBJ1-1; no firm D call. The CDR3 runs to 13 residues. V was trimmed by 7 bases and J by 0 bases, leaving 9 bases between them. CDR1 SNHLY and CDR2 FYNNEI come from the germline V gene. CDR3 nucleotides: TGTGCCAGCAACTGGCTCATGAACACTGAAGCTTTCTTT. It specifies CASNWLMNTEAFF. Full variable domain (remainder filled in from reference TRBV2 and TRBJ1-1): EPEVTQTPSHQVTQMGQEVILRCVPISNHLYFYWYRQILGQKVEFLVSFYNNEISEKSEIFDDQFSVERPDGSNFTLKIRSTKLEDSAMYFCASNWLMNTEAFFGQGTRLTVV.